The clone carrying this T cell receptor (beta chain) has more than one count but fewer than ten. Its antigen is not identified. Method: immunoSEQ multiplex PCR; TCRdb's copy keeps in-frame clones and lacks some. This repertoire shows tens of thousands of clones, roughly 68% found once; its top ten account for roughly 4.7%. The sample's time point: week 35, safety follow-up. Topical imiquimod was applied with each vaccine dose, which held 300 ug of mutant IDH1 20-mer peptide. Eight vaccinations went to patients in weeks 1, 3, 5, 7, 11, 15, 19, 23. New WHO grade 3 or 4 astrocytomas that were IDH1-mutant and ATRX-lost had been found in donors. These data are taken from a study of a mutant IDH1 vaccine in newly diagnosed glioma. Overall study: Sex among treated patients split roughly 62% male, roughly 40% female; mean age was around 40 years.

Study-level results: Altogether, 80% to 95% of patients exhibited vaccine-induced immune responses.

Germline CDR1 reads GTSNPN; CDR2 reads SVGIG (reference sequence). Losses at the gene ends were 5 bases for V and 4 bases for J; bases not matched to a gene: 11. The CDR3 extends over 15 amino acids. This clonotype was obtained from a man aged 45-65 years with glioma. The sequencing used PBMCs, collected from a glioma patient whose treatment included an IDH1 peptide vaccine. This chain links TRBV30 with TRBJ1-2; 9 positions agree with TRBD1. The CDR3 sequence: CAWATGTGQLYGYTF. For the CDR3, the DNA is TGTGCCTGGGCGACCGGGACAGGGCAACTCTATGGCTACACCTTC. Using reference TRBV30 and TRBJ1-2 for the parts outside the CDR3, the full variable domain is SQTIHQWPATLVQPVGSPLSLECTVEGTSNPNLYWYRQAAGRGLQLLFYSVGIGQISSEVPQNLSASRPQDRQFILSSKKLLLSDSGFYLCAWATGTGQLYGYTFGSGTRLTVV.